This T cell receptor (beta chain) was identified in a study of regulatory T cells in long-lasting Graves disease. This clonotype was seen ten or more times. Time point given: newly diagnosed GD, antithyroid drugs for less than 3 months. Construction of the TCR library relied on RNA isolated from PBMCs. iRepertoire HTBI primers and Arm-PCR of CDR3 regions built TCR beta libraries. TCRdb fed the multiplex PCR reads into MiXCR, producing one record per CDR3 protein. Altogether over 350,000 distinct CDR3 sequences are present, around 15% being singletons, with the ten largest covering about 15%. The V gene end was trimmed by 0 bases and the J gene end by 2 bases; junction bases not matched to a gene: 3. The germline V gene encodes CDR1 SGHRS and CDR2 YFSETQ. The CDR3 covers 15 residues. These same data were also listed under a study on T cells in Graves' hyperthyroidism and ophthalmopathy.

The sequenced sample was peripheral blood mononuclear cells (PBMCs), obtained at new diagnosis, from a patient treated with antithyroid drugs. The source is a woman between 45 and 65 years old with Graves disease. The J gene is TRBJ2-5, the V gene TRBV5-1; 8 positions agree with TRBD1. CDR3 sequence reads: CASSLGRGLQETQYF. The CDR3 DNA reads TGCGCCAGCAGCTTGGGCAGGGGGCTACAAGAGACCCAGTACTTC.